The clone carrying this T cell receptor beta chain has ten or more counts. The antigen remains undetermined. In TCRdb, the 5' RACE reads were re-called with MiXCR into one record per CDR3 protein. The repertoire holds roughly 60,000 distinct CDR3 sequences, with 5.5% to 6.5% as singletons. The CDR3 extends over 17 amino acids. The germline gives CDR1 SGHVS, CDR2 FQNEAQ. Trimming stripped 0 bases from V and 3 bases from J, with 16 bases between. This record comes from a study of early T cells in non-severe SARS-CoV-2 infection. Study-level points and caveats: Anti-spike CD8 responses were favored by VDJdb matching, which missed private and CD4 specificities.

Input material: whole blood. This TCR derives from an adult who was a healthcare worker with PCR-confirmed SARS-CoV-2 infection or an uninfected control (not recorded which). V gene TRBV7-8 combines with J gene TRBJ2-3; possibly TRBD2 for D (6 bases). The CDR3 DNA sequence: TGTGCCAGCAGCTTAGCCCTAATCAGCGGGCGTACAGATACGCAGTATTTT. Translated, it gives CASSLALISGRTDTQYF.